This TCR beta chain stems from a study of T-cell reconstitution after alpha-beta-depleted transplantation in children. Study results and limitations: Alpha-beta T cells about two months after transplant reportedly derived from several hundred expanded graft clones.

Researchers prepared the TCRbeta library using unique molecular identifiers, the study reports. TCRdb re-called the PCR reads with MiXCR, one entry per CDR3 protein. The sample has 440,000 or so distinct CDR3 sequences; over 40% are singletons. From germline, CDR1 is DFQATT and CDR2 SNEGSKA (reference sequence). CDR3 length: 18 residues. The V segment lost 1 base and the J segment 0 bases; nucleotides outside the gene matches: 8. Details on this clonotype: The target antigen is unknown.

This sequence was found in a girl aged 2 to 9 with aplastic anemia, due to receive a stem cell transplant. The starting material was PBMCs, obtained before TCRalphabeta/CD19-depleted stem cell transplant. The rearrangement uses TRBV20-1 and TRBJ2-2; 10 nucleotides line up with TRBD1. For the CDR3, the DNA is TGCAGTGCTAGAGTCGTACCGGGACAGGGGACGAACACCGGGGAGCTGTTTTTT. It encodes CSARVVPGQGTNTGELFF.